This TCR beta chain derives from a study of technical replicates of blood from several donors. Some clones are missing from TCRdb's copy, which holds only in-frame ones; the method was immunoSEQ multiplex PCR. The data contain around 80,000 clones, roughly 98% of them singletons. V gave up 5 bases and J gave up 4 bases; unmatched junction bases: 6. CDR1 is SEHNR and CDR2 is FQNEAQ in the germline V gene (reference sequence). The CDR3 contains 14 residues. The sequencing input was T cells isolated from PBMCs. The genes are TRBV7-9 and TRBJ2-3; the match to TRBD1 covers 7 bases. This sequence originates from a human donor in good health. Written as DNA, the CDR3 is TGTGCCAGCAGCCTAGACAGGGCGGCAGATACGCAGTATTTT. Its protein is CASSLDRAADTQYF.